This T cell receptor (beta chain) was sequenced for a study of CD8+CD57+ T cells in acquired aplastic anemia. Study information: Sorted CD4+ and CD8+ cells yielded roughly 3 ug of DNA on average.

This clonotype was counted at least ten times. The authors sequenced patients whose flow cytometry had shown CD8+CD57+ cell expansion. Looked up from germline, CDR1 is SGHAT and CDR2 is FQNNGV. There are 14 residues in the CDR3. Trimming stripped 5 bases from V and 2 bases from J, with 11 bases between. Profiles of TCR beta VDJ and CDR3 were generated from a genomic DNA template. TCRdb processed the reads anew with MiXCR; each CDR3 protein has one entry. The repertoire holds 80,000 or so distinct CDR3 sequences, with around 70% as singletons. This TCR came from a human donor with aplastic anemia. This rearrangement joins TRBV11-2 to TRBJ2-3; unclear D gene. The sample consisted of sorted CD4+, CD8+, or CD8+CD57+ T cells (not recorded which) from PBMCs. CDR3 sequence reads: CASSPGAHTDTQYF. CDR3 sequence (DNA): TGTGCCAGCAGCCCCGGCGCACACACAGATACGCAGTATTTT. The full variable domain, completed using reference TRBV11-2 and TRBJ2-3, is EAGVAQSPRYKIIEKRQSVAFWCNPISGHATLYWYQQILGQGPKLLIQFQNNGVVDDSQLPKDRFSAERLKGVDSTLKIQPAKLEDSAVYLCASSPGAHTDTQYFGPGTRLTVL.